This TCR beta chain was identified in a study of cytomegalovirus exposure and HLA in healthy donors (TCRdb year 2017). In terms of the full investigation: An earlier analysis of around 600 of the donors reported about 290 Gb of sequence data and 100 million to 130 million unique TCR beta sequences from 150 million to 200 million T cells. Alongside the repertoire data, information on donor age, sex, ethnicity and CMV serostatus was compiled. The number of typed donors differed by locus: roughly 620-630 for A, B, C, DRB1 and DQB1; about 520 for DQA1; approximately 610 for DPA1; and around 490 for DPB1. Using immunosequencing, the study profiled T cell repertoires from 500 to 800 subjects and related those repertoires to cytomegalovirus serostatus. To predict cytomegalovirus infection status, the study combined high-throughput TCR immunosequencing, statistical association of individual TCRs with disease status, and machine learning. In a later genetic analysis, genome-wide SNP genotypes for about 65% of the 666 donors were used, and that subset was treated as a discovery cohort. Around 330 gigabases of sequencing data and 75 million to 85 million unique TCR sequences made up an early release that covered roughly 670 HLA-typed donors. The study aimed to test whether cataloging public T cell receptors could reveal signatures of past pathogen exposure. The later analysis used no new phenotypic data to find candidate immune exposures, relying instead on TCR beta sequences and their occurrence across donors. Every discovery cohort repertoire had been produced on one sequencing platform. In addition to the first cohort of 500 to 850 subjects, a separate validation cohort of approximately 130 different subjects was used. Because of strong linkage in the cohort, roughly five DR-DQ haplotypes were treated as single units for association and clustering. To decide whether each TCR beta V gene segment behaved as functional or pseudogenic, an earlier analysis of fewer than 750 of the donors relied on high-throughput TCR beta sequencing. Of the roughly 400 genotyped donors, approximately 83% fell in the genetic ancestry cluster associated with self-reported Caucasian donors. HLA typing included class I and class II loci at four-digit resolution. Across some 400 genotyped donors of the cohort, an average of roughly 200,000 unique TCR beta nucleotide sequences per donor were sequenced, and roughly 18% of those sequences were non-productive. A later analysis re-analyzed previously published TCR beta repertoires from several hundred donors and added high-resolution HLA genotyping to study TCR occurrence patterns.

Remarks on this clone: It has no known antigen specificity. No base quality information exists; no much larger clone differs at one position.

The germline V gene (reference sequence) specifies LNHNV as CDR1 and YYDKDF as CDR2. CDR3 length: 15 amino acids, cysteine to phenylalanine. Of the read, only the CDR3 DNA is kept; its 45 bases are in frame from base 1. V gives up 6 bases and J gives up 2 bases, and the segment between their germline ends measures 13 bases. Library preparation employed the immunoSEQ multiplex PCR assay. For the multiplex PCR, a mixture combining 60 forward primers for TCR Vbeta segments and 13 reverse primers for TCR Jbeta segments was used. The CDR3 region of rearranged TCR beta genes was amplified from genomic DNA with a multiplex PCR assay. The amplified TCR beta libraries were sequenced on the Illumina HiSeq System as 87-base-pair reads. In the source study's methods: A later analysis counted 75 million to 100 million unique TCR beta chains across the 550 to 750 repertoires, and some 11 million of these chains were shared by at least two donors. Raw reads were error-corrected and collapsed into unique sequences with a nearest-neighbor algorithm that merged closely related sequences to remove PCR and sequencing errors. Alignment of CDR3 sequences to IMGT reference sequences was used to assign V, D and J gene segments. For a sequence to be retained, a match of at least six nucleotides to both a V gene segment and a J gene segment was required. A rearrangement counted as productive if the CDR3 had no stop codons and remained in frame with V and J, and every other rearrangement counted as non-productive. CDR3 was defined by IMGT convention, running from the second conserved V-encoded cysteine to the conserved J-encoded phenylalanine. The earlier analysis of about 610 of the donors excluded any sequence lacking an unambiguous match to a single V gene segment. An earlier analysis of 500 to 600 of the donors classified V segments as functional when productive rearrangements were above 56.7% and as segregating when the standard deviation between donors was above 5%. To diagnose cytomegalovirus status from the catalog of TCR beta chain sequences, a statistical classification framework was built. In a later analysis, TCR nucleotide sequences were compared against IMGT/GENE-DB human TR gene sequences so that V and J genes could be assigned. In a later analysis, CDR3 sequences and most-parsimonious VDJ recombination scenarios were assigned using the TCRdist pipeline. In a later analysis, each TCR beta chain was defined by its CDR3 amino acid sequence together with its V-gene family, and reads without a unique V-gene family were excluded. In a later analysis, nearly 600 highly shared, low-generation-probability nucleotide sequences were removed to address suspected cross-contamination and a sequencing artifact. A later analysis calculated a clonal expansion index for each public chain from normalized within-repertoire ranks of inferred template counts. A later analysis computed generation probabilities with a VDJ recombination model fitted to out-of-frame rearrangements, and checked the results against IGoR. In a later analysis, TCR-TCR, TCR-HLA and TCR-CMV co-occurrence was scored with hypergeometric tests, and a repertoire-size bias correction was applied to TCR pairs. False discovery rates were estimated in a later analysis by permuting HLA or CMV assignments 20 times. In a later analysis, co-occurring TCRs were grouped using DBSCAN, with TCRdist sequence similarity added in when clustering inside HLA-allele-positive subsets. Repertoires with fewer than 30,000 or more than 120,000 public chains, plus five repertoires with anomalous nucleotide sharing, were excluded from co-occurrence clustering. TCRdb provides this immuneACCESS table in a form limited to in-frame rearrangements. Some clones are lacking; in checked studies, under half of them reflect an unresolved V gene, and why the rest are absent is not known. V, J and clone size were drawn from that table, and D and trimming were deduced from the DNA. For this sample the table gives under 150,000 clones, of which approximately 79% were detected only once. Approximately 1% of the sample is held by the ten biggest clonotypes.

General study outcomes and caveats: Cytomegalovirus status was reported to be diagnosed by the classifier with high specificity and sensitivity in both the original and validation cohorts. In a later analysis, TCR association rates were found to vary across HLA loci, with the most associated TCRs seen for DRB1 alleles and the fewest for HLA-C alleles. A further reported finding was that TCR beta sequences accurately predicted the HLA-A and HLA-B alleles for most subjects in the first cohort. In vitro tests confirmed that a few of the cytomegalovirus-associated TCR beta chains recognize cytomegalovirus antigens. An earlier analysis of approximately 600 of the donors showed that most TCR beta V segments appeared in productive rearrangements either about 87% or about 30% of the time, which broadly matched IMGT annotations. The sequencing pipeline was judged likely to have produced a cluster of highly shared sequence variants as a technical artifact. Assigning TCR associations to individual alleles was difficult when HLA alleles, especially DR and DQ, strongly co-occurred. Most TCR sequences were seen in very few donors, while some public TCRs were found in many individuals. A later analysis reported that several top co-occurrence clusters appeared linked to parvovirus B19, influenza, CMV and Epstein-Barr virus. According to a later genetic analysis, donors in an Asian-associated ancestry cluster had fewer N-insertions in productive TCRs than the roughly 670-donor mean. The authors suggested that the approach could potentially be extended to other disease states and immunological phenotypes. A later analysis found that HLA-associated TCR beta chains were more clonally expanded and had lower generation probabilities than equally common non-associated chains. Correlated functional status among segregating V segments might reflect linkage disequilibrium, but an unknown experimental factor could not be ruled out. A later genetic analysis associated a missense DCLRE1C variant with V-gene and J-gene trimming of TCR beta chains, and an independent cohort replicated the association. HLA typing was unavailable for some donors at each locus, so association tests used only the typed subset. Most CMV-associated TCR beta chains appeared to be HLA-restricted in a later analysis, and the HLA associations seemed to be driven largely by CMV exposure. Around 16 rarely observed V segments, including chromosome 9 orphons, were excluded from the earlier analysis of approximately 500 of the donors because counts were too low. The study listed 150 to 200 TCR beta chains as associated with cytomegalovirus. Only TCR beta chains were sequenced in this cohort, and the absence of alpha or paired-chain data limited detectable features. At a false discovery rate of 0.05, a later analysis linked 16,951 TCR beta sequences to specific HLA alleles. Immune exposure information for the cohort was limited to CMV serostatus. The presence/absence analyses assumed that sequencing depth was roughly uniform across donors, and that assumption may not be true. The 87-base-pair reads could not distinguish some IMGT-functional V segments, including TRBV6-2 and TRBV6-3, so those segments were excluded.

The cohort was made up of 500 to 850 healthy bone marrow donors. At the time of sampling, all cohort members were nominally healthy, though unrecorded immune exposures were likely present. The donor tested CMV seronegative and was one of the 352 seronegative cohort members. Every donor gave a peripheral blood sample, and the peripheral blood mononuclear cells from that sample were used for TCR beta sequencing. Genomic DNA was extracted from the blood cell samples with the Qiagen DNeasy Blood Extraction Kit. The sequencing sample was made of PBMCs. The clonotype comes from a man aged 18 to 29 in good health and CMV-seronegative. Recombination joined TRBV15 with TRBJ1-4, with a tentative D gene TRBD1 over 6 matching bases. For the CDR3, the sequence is CATRRQVVTNEKLFF. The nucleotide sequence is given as TGTGCCACCAGACGACAGGTGGTGACTAATGAAAAACTGTTTTTT.